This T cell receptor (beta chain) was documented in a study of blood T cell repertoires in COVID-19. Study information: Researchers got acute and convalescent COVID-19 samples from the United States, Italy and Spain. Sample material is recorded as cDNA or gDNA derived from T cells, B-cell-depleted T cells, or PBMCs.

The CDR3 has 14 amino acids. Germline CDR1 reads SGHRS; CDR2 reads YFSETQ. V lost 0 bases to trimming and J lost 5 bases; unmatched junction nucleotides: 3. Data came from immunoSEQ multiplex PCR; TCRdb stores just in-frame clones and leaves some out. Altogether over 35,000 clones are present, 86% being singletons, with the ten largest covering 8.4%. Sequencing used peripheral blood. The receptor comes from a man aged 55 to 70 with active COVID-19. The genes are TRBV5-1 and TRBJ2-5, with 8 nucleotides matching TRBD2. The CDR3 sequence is CASSLGSGKETQYF. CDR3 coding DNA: TGCGCCAGCAGCTTGGGTAGCGGGAAGGAGACCCAGTACTTC.